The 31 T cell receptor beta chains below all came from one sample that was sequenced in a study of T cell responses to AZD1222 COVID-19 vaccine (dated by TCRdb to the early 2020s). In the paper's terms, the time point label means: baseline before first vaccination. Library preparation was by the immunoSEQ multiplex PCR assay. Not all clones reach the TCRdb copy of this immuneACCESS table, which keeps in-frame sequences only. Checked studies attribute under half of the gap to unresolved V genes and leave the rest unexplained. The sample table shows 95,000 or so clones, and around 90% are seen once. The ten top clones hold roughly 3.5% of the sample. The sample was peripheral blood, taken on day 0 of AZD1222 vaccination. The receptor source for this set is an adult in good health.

The CDR3 loop is CASSELAAQETQYF. CDR3 DNA sequence: TGTGCCAGCAGTGAGCTGGCGGCGCAAGAGACCCAGTACTTC. The J gene is TRBJ2-5, the V gene TRBV2, with D hard to call. The CDR3 sequence is 14 residues long. Trimming took 3 bases from V and 2 from J, leaving 10 bases between them. Germline V CDR1 and CDR2: SNHLY, FYNNEI.

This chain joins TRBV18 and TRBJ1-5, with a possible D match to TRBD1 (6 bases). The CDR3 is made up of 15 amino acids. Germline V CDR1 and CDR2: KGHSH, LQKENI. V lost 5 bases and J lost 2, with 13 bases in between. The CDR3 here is CASSTGITGNQPQHF. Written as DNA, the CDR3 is TGTGCCAGCTCAACAGGGATTACGGGCAATCAGCCCCAGCATTTT. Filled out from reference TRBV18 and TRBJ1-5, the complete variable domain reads NAGVMQNPRHLVRRRGQEARLRCSPMKGHSHVYWYRQLPEEGLKFMVYLQKENIIDESGMPKERFSAEFPKEGPSILRIQQVVRGDSAAYFCASSTGITGNQPQHFGDGTRLSIL.

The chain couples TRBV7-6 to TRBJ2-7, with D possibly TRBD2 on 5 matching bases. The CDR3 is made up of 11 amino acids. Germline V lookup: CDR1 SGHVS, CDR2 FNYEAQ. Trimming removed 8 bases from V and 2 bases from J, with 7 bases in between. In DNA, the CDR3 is TGTGCCAGCGGGAGCACCTACGAGCAGTACTTC. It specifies CASGSTYEQYF. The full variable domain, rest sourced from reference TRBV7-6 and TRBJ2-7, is GAGVSQSPRYKVTKRGQDVALRCDPISGHVSLYWYRQALGQGPEFLTYFNYEAQQDKSGLPNDRFSAERPEGSISTLTIQRTEQRDSAMYRCASGSTYEQYFGPGTRLTVT.

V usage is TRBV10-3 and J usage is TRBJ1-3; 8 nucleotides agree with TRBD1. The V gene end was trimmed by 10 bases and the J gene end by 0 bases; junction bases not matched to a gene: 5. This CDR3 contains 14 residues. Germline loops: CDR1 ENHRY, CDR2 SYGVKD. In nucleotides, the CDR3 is TGTGCCAGTCGACAGGGGAACTCTGGAAACACCATATATTTT. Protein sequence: CASRQGNSGNTIYF.

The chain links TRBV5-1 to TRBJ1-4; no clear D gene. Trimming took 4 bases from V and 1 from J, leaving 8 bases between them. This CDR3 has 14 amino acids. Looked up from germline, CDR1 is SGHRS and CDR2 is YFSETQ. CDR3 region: CASSRGLTNEKLFF. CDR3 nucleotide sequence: TGCGCCAGCAGCCGGGGATTAACTAATGAAAAACTGTTTTTT. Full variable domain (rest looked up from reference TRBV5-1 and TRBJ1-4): KAGVTQTPRYLIKTRGQQVTLSCSPISGHRSVSWYQQTPGQGLQFLFEYFSETQRNKGNFPGRFSGRQFSNSRSEMNVSTLELGDSALYLCASSRGLTNEKLFFGSGTQLSVL.

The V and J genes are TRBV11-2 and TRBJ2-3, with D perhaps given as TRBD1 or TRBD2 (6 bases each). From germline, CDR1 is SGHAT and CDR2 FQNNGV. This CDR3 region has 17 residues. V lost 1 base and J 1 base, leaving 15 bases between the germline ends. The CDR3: CASSLALGGRGTDTQYF. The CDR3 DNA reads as TGTGCCAGCAGCTTAGCCCTAGGGGGGAGAGGCACAGATACGCAGTATTTT.

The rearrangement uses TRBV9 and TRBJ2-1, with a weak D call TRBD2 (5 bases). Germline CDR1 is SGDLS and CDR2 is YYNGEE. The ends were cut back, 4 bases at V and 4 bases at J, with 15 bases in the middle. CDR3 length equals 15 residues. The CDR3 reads CASSPRGSDYNEQFF. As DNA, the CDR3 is TGTGCCAGCAGCCCCCGGGGTTCGGATTACAATGAGCAGTTCTTC.

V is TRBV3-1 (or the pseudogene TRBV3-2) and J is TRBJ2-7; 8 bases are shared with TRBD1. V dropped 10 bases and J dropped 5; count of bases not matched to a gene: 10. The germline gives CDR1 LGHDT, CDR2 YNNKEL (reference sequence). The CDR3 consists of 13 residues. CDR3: CATSNRGADEQYF. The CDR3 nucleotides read TGTGCCACCTCAAACAGGGGGGCTGACGAGCAGTACTTC.

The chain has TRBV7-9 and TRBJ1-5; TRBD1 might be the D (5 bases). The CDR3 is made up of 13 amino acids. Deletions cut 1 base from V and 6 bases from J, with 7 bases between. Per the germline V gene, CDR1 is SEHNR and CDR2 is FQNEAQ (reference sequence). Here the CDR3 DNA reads TGTGCCAGCAGCTTAGGGGGGATTCAGCCCCAGCATTTT. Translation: CASSLGGIQPQHF. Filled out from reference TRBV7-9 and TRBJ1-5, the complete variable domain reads DTGVSQNPRHKITKRGQNVTFRCDPISEHNRLYWYRQTLGQGPEFLTYFQNEAQLEKSRLLSDRFSAERPKGSFSTLEIQRTEQGDSAMYLCASSLGGIQPQHFGDGTRLSIL.

The CDR3 region has the DNA TGTGCCAGCAGCCTGGCTAGCGGGGGGTCAGATACGCAGTATTTT. Residues: CASSLASGGSDTQYF. The chain couples TRBV3-1 (or the pseudogene TRBV3-2) to TRBJ2-3; TRBD2 matches at 11 bases. The V gene end was trimmed by 4 bases and the J gene end by 4 bases; junction bases not matched to a gene: 4. This CDR3 has 15 residues. Germline values: CDR1 LGHDT, CDR2 YNNKEL (reference sequence).

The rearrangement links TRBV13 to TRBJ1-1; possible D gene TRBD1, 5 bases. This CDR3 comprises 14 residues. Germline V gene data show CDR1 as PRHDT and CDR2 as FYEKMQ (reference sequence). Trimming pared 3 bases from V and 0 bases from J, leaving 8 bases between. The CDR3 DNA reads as TGTGCCAGCAGCTTCGGGGCGCTGAACACTGAAGCTTTCTTT. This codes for CASSFGALNTEAFF. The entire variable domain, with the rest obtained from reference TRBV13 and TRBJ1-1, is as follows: AAGVIQSPRHLIKEKRETATLKCYPIPRHDTVYWYQQGPGQDPQFLISFYEKMQSDKGSIPDRFSAQQFSDYHSELNMSSLELGDSALYFCASSFGALNTEAFFGQGTRLTVV.

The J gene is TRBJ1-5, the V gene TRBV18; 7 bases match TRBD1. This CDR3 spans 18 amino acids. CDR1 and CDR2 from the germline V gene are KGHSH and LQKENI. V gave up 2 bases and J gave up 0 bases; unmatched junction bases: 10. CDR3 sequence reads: CASSPYGQDYASNQPQHF. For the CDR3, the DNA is TGTGCCAGCTCACCATATGGACAGGACTACGCTAGCAATCAGCCCCAGCATTTT.

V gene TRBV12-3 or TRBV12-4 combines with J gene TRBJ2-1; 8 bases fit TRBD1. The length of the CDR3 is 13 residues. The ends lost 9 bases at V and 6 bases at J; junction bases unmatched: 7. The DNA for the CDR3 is TGTGCCAGTCTCACTACAGGGGGCAATGAGCAGTTCTTC. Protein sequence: CASLTTGGNEQFF.

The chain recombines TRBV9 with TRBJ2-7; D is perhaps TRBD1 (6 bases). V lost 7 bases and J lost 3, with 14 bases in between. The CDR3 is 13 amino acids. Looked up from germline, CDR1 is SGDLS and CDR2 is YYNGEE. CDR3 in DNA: TGTGCCAGCGCCGGGGACACCGACTACGAGCAGTACTTC. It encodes CASAGDTDYEQYF.

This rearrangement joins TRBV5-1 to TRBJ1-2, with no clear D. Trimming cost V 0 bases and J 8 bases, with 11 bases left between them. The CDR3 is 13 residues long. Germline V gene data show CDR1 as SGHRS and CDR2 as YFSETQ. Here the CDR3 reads CASSLASLSGYTF. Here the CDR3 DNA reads TGCGCCAGCAGCTTGGCGTCTTTGAGCGGCTACACCTTC.

CDR3 residues: CASTDRGSDTQYF. CDR3 DNA sequence: TGTGCCAGCACGGACAGGGGCTCAGATACGCAGTATTTT. The V call is TRBV28, the J call TRBJ2-3, with 9 bases identical to TRBD1. Germline CDR1 MDHEN, CDR2 SYDVKM. The junction had 3 bases not matched to a gene; V was cut back by 7 bases and J by 4 bases. The CDR3 covers 13 residues.

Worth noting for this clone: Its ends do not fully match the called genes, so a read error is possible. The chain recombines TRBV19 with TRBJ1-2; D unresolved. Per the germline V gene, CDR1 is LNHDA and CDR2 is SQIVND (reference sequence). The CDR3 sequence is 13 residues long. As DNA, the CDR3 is TGTGCCAGTAGTATAGACAGGACGATCAGGATATCCTTC. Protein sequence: CASSIDRTIRISF.

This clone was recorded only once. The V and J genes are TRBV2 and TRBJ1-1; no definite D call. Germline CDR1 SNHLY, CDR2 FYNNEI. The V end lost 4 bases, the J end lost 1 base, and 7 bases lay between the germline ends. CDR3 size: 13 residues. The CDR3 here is CASSVAENTEAFF. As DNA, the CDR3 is TGTGCCAGCAGTGTTGCCGAGAACACTGAAGCTTTCTTT.

CDR3 DNA sequence: TGTGCCAGCAGCCTATATACCGGGAACACTGAAGCTTTCTTT. This gives the protein CASSLYTGNTEAFF. V is TRBV11-2 and J is TRBJ1-1, with D unresolved. Germline V gene lookup returns CDR1 SGHAT and CDR2 FQNNGV. V was pared by 5 bases and J by 1 base, with 11 bases between. The CDR3 contains 14 residues.

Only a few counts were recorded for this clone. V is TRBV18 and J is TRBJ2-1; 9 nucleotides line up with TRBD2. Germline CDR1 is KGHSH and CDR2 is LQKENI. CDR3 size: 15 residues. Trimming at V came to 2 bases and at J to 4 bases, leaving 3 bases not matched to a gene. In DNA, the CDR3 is TGTGCCAGCTCACCAGGGCTAGCGGGATACAATGAGCAGTTCTTC. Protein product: CASSPGLAGYNEQFF.

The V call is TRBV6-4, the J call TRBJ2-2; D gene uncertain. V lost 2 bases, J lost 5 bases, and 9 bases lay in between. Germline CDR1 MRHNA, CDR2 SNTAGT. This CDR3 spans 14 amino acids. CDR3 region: CASSDRVRTGELFF. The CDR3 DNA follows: TGTGCCAGCAGTGACAGGGTTAGGACCGGGGAGCTGTTTTTT.

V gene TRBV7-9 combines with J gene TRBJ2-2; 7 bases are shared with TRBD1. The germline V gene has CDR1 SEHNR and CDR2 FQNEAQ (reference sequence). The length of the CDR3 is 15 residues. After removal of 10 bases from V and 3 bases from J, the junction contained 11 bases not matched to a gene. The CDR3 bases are TGTGCCATTACGGAGAGGGGGCGGGACACCGGGGAGCTGTTTTTT. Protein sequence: CAITERGRDTGELFF.

Written as DNA, the CDR3 is TGTGCCAGCTCACCCTTACAGCAAGAGACCCAGTACTTC. Its protein product is CASSPLQQETQYF. V gene TRBV18 combines with J gene TRBJ2-5, with D unresolved. Germline values: CDR1 KGHSH, CDR2 LQKENI. The CDR3 contains 13 residues. V was pared by 3 bases and J by 2 bases, with 7 bases between. Drawing the rest from reference TRBV18 and TRBJ2-5, the complete variable domain is NAGVMQNPRHLVRRRGQEARLRCSPMKGHSHVYWYRQLPEEGLKFMVYLQKENIIDESGMPKERFSAEFPKEGPSILRIQQVVRGDSAAYFCASSPLQQETQYFGPGTRLLVL.

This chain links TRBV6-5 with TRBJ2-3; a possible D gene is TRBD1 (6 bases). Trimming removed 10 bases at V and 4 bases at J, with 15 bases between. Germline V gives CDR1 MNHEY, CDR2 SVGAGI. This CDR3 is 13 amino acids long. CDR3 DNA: TGTGCCATCCAGTCCAGGGGCGCAGATACGCAGTATTTT. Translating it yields CAIQSRGADTQYF.

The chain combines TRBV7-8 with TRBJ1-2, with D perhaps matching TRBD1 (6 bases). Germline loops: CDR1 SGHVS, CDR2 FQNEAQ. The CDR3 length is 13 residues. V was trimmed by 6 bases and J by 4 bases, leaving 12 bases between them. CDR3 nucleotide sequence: TGTGCCAGCAGTTCCGGACAGTTCTATGGCTACACCTTC. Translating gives CASSSGQFYGYTF.

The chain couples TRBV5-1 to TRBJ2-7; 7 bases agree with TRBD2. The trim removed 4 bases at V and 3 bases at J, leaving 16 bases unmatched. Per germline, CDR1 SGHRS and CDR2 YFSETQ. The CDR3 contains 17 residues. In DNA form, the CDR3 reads TGCGCCAGCAGCGTAATGGGACTAAACTTCGGAAACTACGAGCAGTACTTC. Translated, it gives CASSVMGLNFGNYEQYF.

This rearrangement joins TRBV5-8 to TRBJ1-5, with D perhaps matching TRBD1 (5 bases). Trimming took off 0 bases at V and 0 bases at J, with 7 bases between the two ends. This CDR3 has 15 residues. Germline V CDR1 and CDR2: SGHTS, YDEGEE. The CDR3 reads CASSLEGYSNQPQHF. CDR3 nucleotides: TGTGCCAGCAGCTTGGAGGGGTATAGCAATCAGCCCCAGCATTTT. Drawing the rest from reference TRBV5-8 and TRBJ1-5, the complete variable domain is EAGVTQSPTHLIKTRGQQATLRCSPISGHTSVYWYQQALGLGLQFLLWYDEGEERNRGNFPPRFSGRQFPNYSSELNVNALELEDSALYLCASSLEGYSNQPQHFGDGTRLSIL.

This chain's CDR3 is CASSLFGESGEKLFF. CDR3 DNA: TGCGCCAGCAGCTTGTTCGGGGAGTCAGGTGAAAAACTGTTTTTT. The gene calls are TRBV5-1 and TRBJ1-4; the D is unclear. V gave up 1 base and J gave up 7 bases, with 14 bases separating them. This CDR3 contains 15 residues. Germline assignment: CDR1 SGHRS and CDR2 YFSETQ.

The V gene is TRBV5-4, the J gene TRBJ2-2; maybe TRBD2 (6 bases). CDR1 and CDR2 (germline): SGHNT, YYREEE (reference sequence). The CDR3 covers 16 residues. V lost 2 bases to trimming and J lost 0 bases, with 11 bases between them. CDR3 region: CASSLRAGSNTGELFF. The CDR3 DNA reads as TGTGCCAGCAGCTTACGGGCGGGATCGAACACCGGGGAGCTGTTTTTT.

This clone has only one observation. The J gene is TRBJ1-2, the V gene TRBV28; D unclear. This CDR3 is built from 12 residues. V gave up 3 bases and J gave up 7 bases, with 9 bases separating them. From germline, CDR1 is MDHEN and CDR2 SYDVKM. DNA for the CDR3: TGTGCCAGCAGTTTCTGGGTTTCTGGCTACACCTTC. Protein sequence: CASSFWVSGYTF.

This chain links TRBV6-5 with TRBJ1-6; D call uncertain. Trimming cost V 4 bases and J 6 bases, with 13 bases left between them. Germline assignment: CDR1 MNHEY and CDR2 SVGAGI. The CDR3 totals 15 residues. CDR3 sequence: CASSSRAVVNSPLHF. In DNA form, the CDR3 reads TGTGCCAGCAGTTCGCGGGCCGTCGTTAATTCACCCCTCCACTTT.